This TCR beta chain originates from a study of blood T cell repertoires in COVID-19. Assay used: immunoSEQ multiplex PCR; TCRdb lists only in-frame clones, some missing. This sample has roughly 230,000 clones; over 70% occur once, and the top ten carry around 8%. CDR1 and CDR2 (germline): SGHKS, YYEKEE (reference sequence). The CDR3 spans 16 residues. V lost 3 bases and J lost 3, with 16 bases in between. The sequencing input was peripheral blood. The clonotype comes from a woman older than 75 with acute or convalescent COVID-19. The rearrangement joins TRBV5-5 to TRBJ1-5, with D possibly TRBD1 on 5 matching bases. This chain's CDR3 is CASSSQGVGDNQPQHF. The CDR3 DNA sequence: TGTGCCAGCAGCTCGCAAGGGGTTGGGGACAATCAGCCCCAGCATTTT.